The 17 T cell receptor beta chains below were found in one sample sequenced in a study of beta chain features in type 1 diabetes. The isolated RNA, all of it, was reverse transcribed, so expressed TCRB transcripts were what got sequenced. This table comes from immunoSEQ multiplex PCR, and its TCRdb copy is limited to in-frame clones, with some not included. The table has tens of thousands of clones, 55% to 70% seen once. General study results and limits: People with Type 1 diabetes carried modestly yet significantly shorter TCRB CDR3s in all four CD4+ subsets.

No antigen has been assigned to these receptors. Input material: Tregs from blood. Every receptor here comes from a man aged 18 to 29 with type 1 diabetes.

The J gene is TRBJ2-2, the V gene TRBV30; 11 nucleotides line up with TRBD2. Germline assignment: CDR1 GTSNPN and CDR2 SVGIG (reference sequence). The CDR3 is made up of 19 amino acids. V lost 3 bases to trimming and J lost 1 base; unmatched junction nucleotides: 13. The CDR3 loop is CAWRTLAGGRTRNTGELFF. The CDR3 DNA is TGTGCCTGGAGGACTCTAGCGGGGGGCCGTACGCGGAACACCGGGGAGCTGTTTTTT. The whole variable domain, filled in from reference TRBV30 and TRBJ2-2, reads SQTIHQWPATLVQPVGSPLSLECTVEGTSNPNLYWYRQAAGRGLQLLFYSVGIGQISSEVPQNLSASRPQDRQFILSSKKLLLSDSGFYLCAWRTLAGGRTRNTGELFFGEGSRLTVL.

CDR3 nucleotide sequence: TGTGCCAGCAGTTTTCAGGACAGGGACTTCCACGAGCAGTACTTC. It is translated as CASSFQDRDFHEQYF. This sequence joins TRBV28 and TRBJ2-7; 8 bases agree with TRBD1. The CDR3 length is 15 residues. With V trimmed by 3 bases and J by 5 bases, 9 bases remained unmatched. Germline CDR1 and CDR2: MDHEN and SYDVKM.

This clone occurred once. The chain has TRBV7-2 and TRBJ1-1; no firm D call. CDR3 length: 15 residues. Trimming removed 5 bases from V and 5 bases from J, with 18 bases in between. Germline V gene lookup returns CDR1 SGHTA and CDR2 FQGNSA. The CDR3 DNA sequence: TGTGCCAGCAGCCCGCAGCAGTGGGAGGCGACTGAAGCTTTCTTT. This codes for CASSPQQWEATEAFF. The complete variable domain, with remaining parts taken from reference TRBV7-2 and TRBJ1-1, reads GAGVSQSPSNKVTEKGKDVELRCDPISGHTALYWYRQSLGQGLEFLIYFQGNSAPDKSGLPSDRFSAERTGGSVSTLTIQRTQQEDSAVYLCASSPQQWEATEAFFGQGTRLTVV.

This clone has a single count. J is TRBJ1-2 and V is TRBV7-9; TRBD1 is a possible D gene (5 bases). Trimming pared 3 bases from V and 3 bases from J, leaving 11 bases between. This CDR3 has 14 residues. CDR1 and CDR2 (germline): SEHNR, FQNEAQ (reference sequence). CDR3 loop: CASSLTLGDYGYTF. Here the CDR3 DNA reads TGTGCCAGCAGCTTGACCCTAGGGGACTATGGCTACACCTTC. Supplemented by reference TRBV7-9 and TRBJ1-2, the full variable domain reads DTGVSQNPRHKITKRGQNVTFRCDPISEHNRLYWYRQTLGQGPEFLTYFQNEAQLEKSRLLSDRFSAERPKGSFSTLEIQRTEQGDSAMYLCASSLTLGDYGYTFGSGTRLTVV.

The V gene is TRBV7-9, the J gene TRBJ1-2; D is uncertain. The CDR3 is made up of 17 amino acids. Trimming shortened V by 3 bases and J by 8 bases, and 25 bases separated the two germline ends. Germline assignment: CDR1 SEHNR and CDR2 FQNEAQ (reference sequence). The CDR3 here is CASSFLGGAPSSSGYTF. CDR3 nucleotides: TGTGCCAGCAGCTTTTTAGGCGGCGCGCCTAGCAGTTCGGGCTACACCTTC.

The gene calls are TRBV7-2 and TRBJ1-5, with D perhaps matching TRBD1 (5 bases). CDR1 SGHTA and CDR2 FQGNSA come from the germline V gene. This CDR3 has 15 residues. Between the trimmed V and J ends, which lost 0 bases and 6 bases, there was a span of 12 bases. The CDR3 region is CASSLAVGGSQPQHF. CDR3 nucleotide sequence: TGTGCCAGCAGCTTAGCGGTCGGGGGGAGTCAGCCCCAGCATTTT.

The CDR3 loop reads CASSRGGLGRGNNEQFF. In DNA, the CDR3 is TGTGCCAGCAGCCGAGGGGGTTTGGGCAGGGGTAACAATGAGCAGTTCTTC. This chain uses TRBV7-2 with TRBJ2-1, with a weak D call TRBD1 (6 bases). In germline, CDR1 is SGHTA, CDR2 FQGNSA. The CDR3 sequence is 17 residues long. V was clipped by 5 bases and J by 5 bases, with 22 bases between them.

This clone has a handful of counts. The chain has TRBV5-1 and TRBJ2-5; 7 bases line up with TRBD2. Germline lookup yields CDR1 SGHRS and CDR2 YFSETQ. The V and J ends lost 0 bases and 4 bases, in that order; junction bases with no gene match: 3. The CDR3 totals 14 residues. Here the CDR3 DNA reads TGCGCCAGCAGCTTGGGCGGGAGAAGAGAGACCCAGTACTTC. Its protein is CASSLGGRRETQYF.

This sequence joins TRBV18 and TRBJ1-2; D is perhaps TRBD1 (5 bases). The CDR3 extends over 14 amino acids. The V end was cut by 0 bases, the J end by 4 bases, with 9 bases between. Germline values: CDR1 KGHSH, CDR2 LQKENI. The CDR3 DNA follows: TGTGCCAGCTCACCACCTGCGGGGACCTATGGCTACACCTTC. Translation: CASSPPAGTYGYTF.

This clone was counted once. The chain links TRBV10-2 to TRBJ2-1, with a possible D match to TRBD2 (5 bases). Germline V gene sequence: CDR1 WSHSY, CDR2 SAAADI. The germline V and J ends were trimmed by 8 bases and 7 bases, with 18 bases remaining between them. CDR3 length equals 14 residues. The CDR3 bases are TGCGCCAGCGCAATAGCGCCTCATCCTAATGAGCAGTTCTTC. It yields the protein CASAIAPHPNEQFF.

The chain is built from TRBV10-3 and TRBJ2-2; 12 bases map to TRBD1. This CDR3 is built from 14 residues. After removal of 8 bases from V and 5 bases from J, the junction contained 3 bases not matched to a gene. In germline, CDR1 is ENHRY, CDR2 SYGVKD. Here the CDR3 DNA reads TGTGCCATCTGGGACAGGGGGCAGACCGGGGAGCTGTTTTTT. Its translation is CAIWDRGQTGELFF.

This chain links TRBV9 with TRBJ2-7; 9 nucleotides agree with TRBD2. CDR3 size: 16 residues. In germline, CDR1 is SGDLS, CDR2 YYNGEE. J was trimmed by 1 base and V by 4 bases; bases with no gene match: 9. The CDR3 loop reads CASSLTPAGGSYEQYF. CDR3 DNA: TGTGCCAGCAGCCTTACCCCAGCGGGGGGATCCTACGAGCAGTACTTC.

The sample holds a few counts of this clone. This chain connects TRBV7-8 to TRBJ2-3; tentatively, D is TRBD1 (5 bases). Germline lookup yields CDR1 SGHVS and CDR2 FQNEAQ. The CDR3 is 16 residues long. Trimming cost V 3 bases and J 1 base, with 14 bases left between them. The CDR3 DNA is TGTGCCAGCAGCTTCGGGCTTTTGACAGGCACAGATACGCAGTATTTT. Amino acids: CASSFGLLTGTDTQYF. Based on the CDR3 plus reference TRBV7-8 and TRBJ2-3, the full variable domain is GAGVSQSPRYKVAKRGQDVALRCDPISGHVSLFWYQQALGQGPEFLTYFQNEAQLDKSGLPSDRFFAERPEGSVSTLKIQRTQQEDSAVYLCASSFGLLTGTDTQYFGPGTRLTVL.

V is TRBV18 and J is TRBJ1-2; a weak D match, TRBD1 (5 bases). CDR1 and CDR2 from the germline V gene are KGHSH and LQKENI. The V end lost 3 bases, the J end lost 1 base, and 12 bases lay between the germline ends. This CDR3 contains 15 residues. The chain's CDR3 is CASSPGRAINYGYTF. CDR3 in DNA: TGTGCCAGCTCACCCGGCAGGGCCATTAACTATGGCTACACCTTC.

The chain couples TRBV14 to TRBJ2-7; no firm D call. Per germline, CDR1 SGHDN and CDR2 FVKESK. V was cut by 1 base and J by 6 bases, with 13 bases left in between. This CDR3 contains 14 residues. The DNA of the CDR3 is TGTGCCAGCAGCCAAGCCTGGCCCCTTGGCGAGCAGTACTTC. Its translation is CASSQAWPLGEQYF. Based on the CDR3 plus reference TRBV14 and TRBJ2-7, the full variable domain is EAGVTQFPSHSVIEKGQTVTLRCDPISGHDNLYWYRRVMGKEIKFLLHFVKESKQDESGMPNNRFLAERTGGTYSTLKVQPAELEDSGVYFCASSQAWPLGEQYFGPGTRLTVT.

This chain connects TRBV6-5 to TRBJ2-3, with 7 bases lining up with TRBD2. After removal of 2 bases from V and 9 bases from J, the junction contained 8 bases not matched to a gene. The CDR3 loop spans 14 amino acids. Germline loops: CDR1 MNHEY, CDR2 SVGAGI. DNA of the CDR3: TGTGCCAGCAGTTACGCGGTAGGGAGGGAAACGCAGTATTTT. As protein: CASSYAVGRETQYF.

This clone was recorded once. V is TRBV19 and J is TRBJ2-2; 7 bases are a match to TRBD1. Germline CDR1 is LNHDA and CDR2 is SQIVND (reference sequence). CDR3 length equals 13 residues. Unmatched junction bases numbered 5, after V lost 6 bases and J lost 7 bases. The CDR3 DNA follows: TGTGCCAGTAGCACACAGGGGATCGGGGAGCTGTTTTTT. This codes for CASSTQGIGELFF.